The 28 T cell receptor beta chains below come from one sample, sequenced in a study of somatic mutations in cytotoxic T cells in rheumatoid arthritis. The method was immunoSEQ multiplex PCR; TCRdb's version includes in-frame clones alone and lacks a portion of them. Altogether approximately 9,400 clones are present, 70% to 90% being singletons, with the ten largest covering about 1%. Sequencing used CD4+ T cells sorted from blood. These receptors all come from a woman aged 18 to 35 with rheumatoid arthritis.

This chain uses TRBV28 with TRBJ1-1; 7 bases are a match to TRBD1. The length of the CDR3 is 15 residues. CDR1 is MDHEN, CDR2 SYDVKM, per germline. The V segment lost 5 bases and the J segment 0 bases; nucleotides outside the gene matches: 6. The CDR3 protein is CASSPRGQLNTEAFF. For the CDR3, the DNA is TGTGCCAGCAGTCCCCGGGGACAGTTGAACACTGAAGCTTTCTTT.

The chain uses TRBV28 and TRBJ2-7, with D perhaps matching TRBD1 (5 bases). Germline V gives CDR1 MDHEN, CDR2 SYDVKM. The V end lost 7 bases, the J end lost 3 bases, and 7 bases lay between the germline ends. The CDR3 loop spans 11 amino acids. Written as DNA, the CDR3 is TGTGCCAGCATTAGGGGCTACGAGCAGTACTTC. Encoded protein: CASIRGYEQYF.

This clone was detected once. J is TRBJ1-3 and V is TRBV7-2, with a tentative D call TRBD1 (6 bases). V dropped 5 bases and J dropped 0 bases, with 14 bases sitting between them. The CDR3 consists of 16 residues. Germline assignment: CDR1 SGHTA and CDR2 FQGNSA. CDR3 protein: CASSASDRSSGNTIYF. As DNA, the CDR3 is TGTGCCAGCAGCGCCTCCGACAGGAGCTCTGGAAACACCATATATTTT.

The chain has TRBV27 and TRBJ2-6; no clear D gene. The length of the CDR3 is 15 residues. CDR1 and CDR2 (germline): MNHEY, SMNVEV (reference sequence). V shed 4 bases and J shed 0 bases, with 7 bases lying between them. CDR3 nucleotide sequence: TGTGCCAGCAGTTCCTTGGCCTCTGGGGCCAACGTCCTGACTTTC. Translating it yields CASSSLASGANVLTF.

This clone has just one count. The chain carries TRBV19 and TRBJ2-5; 8 positions agree with TRBD1. The germline V gene has CDR1 LNHDA and CDR2 SQIVND (reference sequence). This CDR3 has 15 residues. J was trimmed by 5 bases and V by 5 bases; bases with no gene match: 10. The CDR3 sequence is CASSARTGMSETQYF. In DNA form, the CDR3 reads TGTGCCAGTAGTGCCCGGACAGGGATGTCGGAGACCCAGTACTTC.

CDR3 coding DNA: TGTGCCAGCAGCTTCCTGGGACAGAGAATATTCCGCTCTGGAAACACCATATATTTT. This codes for CASSFLGQRIFRSGNTIYF. V gene TRBV5-6 combines with J gene TRBJ1-3; 7 bases match TRBD1. The germline V gene has CDR1 SGHDT and CDR2 YYEEEE. This CDR3 comprises 19 residues. J was trimmed by 0 bases and V by 2 bases; bases with no gene match: 14.

This sequence joins TRBV29-1 and TRBJ1-1, with 9 bases matching TRBD1. The germline V gene has CDR1 SQVTM and CDR2 ANQGSEA. V gave up 4 bases and J gave up 4 bases; unmatched junction bases: 7. CDR3 length: 14 residues. The CDR3 nucleotides are TGCAGCGTTGCACCCACAGGGGGCCTCACTGAAGCTTTCTTT. Its translation: CSVAPTGGLTEAFF. Combining the CDR3 with reference TRBV29-1 and TRBJ1-1 gives the whole variable domain SAVISQKPSRDICQRGTSLTIQCQVDSQVTMMFWYRQQPGQSLTLIATANQGSEATYESGFVIDKFPISRPNLTFSTLTVSNMSPEDSSIYLCSVAPTGGLTEAFFGQGTRLTVV.

The chain links TRBV15 to TRBJ2-7; 7 bases fit TRBD1. V was clipped by 0 bases and J by 2 bases; unmatched bases: 4. The CDR3 is 15 residues long. Per germline, CDR1 LNHNV and CDR2 YYDKDF (reference sequence). CDR3 sequence: CATSRELDRTYEQYF. CDR3 nucleotide sequence: TGTGCCACCAGCAGAGAGTTGGACAGGACCTACGAGCAGTACTTC.

The gene calls are TRBV19 and TRBJ2-1; 7 bases map to TRBD2. J gave up 9 bases and V 1 base, and 6 bases lay outside the gene matches. Per germline, CDR1 LNHDA and CDR2 SQIVND (reference sequence). This CDR3 has 14 residues. This chain's CDR3 is CASSIGLAGGEQFF. CDR3 nucleotide sequence: TGTGCCAGTAGTATAGGACTAGCTGGTGGTGAGCAGTTCTTC.

The chain links TRBV28 to TRBJ1-3, with a weak D call TRBD1 (6 bases). Germline V lookup: CDR1 MDHEN, CDR2 SYDVKM. Trimming took 6 bases from V and 0 from J, leaving 15 bases between them. The CDR3 length is 16 residues. This chain's CDR3 is CASSAPQGVSGNTIYF. Here the CDR3 DNA reads TGTGCCAGCAGCGCTCCACAGGGAGTCTCTGGAAACACCATATATTTT.

The V gene is TRBV30, the J gene TRBJ2-1; 12 nucleotides match TRBD2. The germline V gene has CDR1 GTSNPN and CDR2 SVGIG (reference sequence). CDR3 length: 15 residues. V trimming: 4 bases; J trimming: 5 bases; junction bases outside the gene matches: 6. This chain's CDR3 is CAWNQPSGGDNEQFF. CDR3 coding DNA: TGTGCCTGGAACCAGCCTAGCGGGGGGGACAATGAGCAGTTCTTC.

The chain employs TRBV30 and TRBJ1-6; 7 bases map to TRBD1. Germline V gene lookup returns CDR1 GTSNPN and CDR2 SVGIG (reference sequence). The V gene end was trimmed by 6 bases and the J gene end by 3 bases; junction bases not matched to a gene: 2. This CDR3 contains 13 residues. CDR3 DNA: TGTGCCTGCCGACAGGGCTATAATTCACCCCTCCACTTT. It codes for CACRQGYNSPLHF.

This clone was picked up a small number of times. The chain is built from TRBV7-2 and TRBJ1-2, with 7 nucleotides matching TRBD1. The length of the CDR3 is 14 residues. Trimming removed 5 bases from V and 4 bases from J; junction bases left unmatched: 7. Germline V gene data show CDR1 as SGHTA and CDR2 as FQGNSA. Written as DNA, the CDR3 is TGTGCCAGCAGCCCCCAGGGACAGACCTATGGCTACACCTTC. It yields the protein CASSPQGQTYGYTF.

The genes are TRBV29-1 and TRBJ2-2; 8 bases fit TRBD1. Germline V lookup: CDR1 SQVTM, CDR2 ANQGSEA. V lost 7 bases, J lost 1 base, and 2 bases stayed unmatched. The CDR3 totals 13 residues. The CDR3 sequence is CSAGQGNTGELFF. Written as DNA, the CDR3 is TGCAGCGCTGGACAGGGGAACACCGGGGAGCTGTTTTTT.

The genes are TRBV7-9 and TRBJ1-5; 10 positions agree with TRBD1. This CDR3 comprises 17 residues. The V segment lost 6 bases and the J segment 0 bases; nucleotides outside the gene matches: 8. CDR1 is SEHNR and CDR2 is FQNEAQ in the germline V gene (reference sequence). CDR3 nucleotides: TGTGCCAGCAGTTTGGACAGGGGGTTCTATAGCAATCAGCCCCAGCATTTT. Translating gives CASSLDRGFYSNQPQHF.

The chain couples TRBV11-2 to TRBJ2-4; 7 nucleotides line up with TRBD1. V shed 0 bases, J shed 0 bases, and the junction held 2 bases outside the gene matches. This CDR3 region has 16 residues. Germline loops: CDR1 SGHAT, CDR2 FQNNGV. DNA of the CDR3: TGTGCCAGCAGCTTAGAGTACAGGGGAGCCAAAAACATTCAGTACTTC. It specifies CASSLEYRGAKNIQYF. The full variable domain, with the rest looked up from reference TRBV11-2 and TRBJ2-4, is EAGVAQSPRYKIIEKRQSVAFWCNPISGHATLYWYQQILGQGPKLLIQFQNNGVVDDSQLPKDRFSAERLKGVDSTLKIQPAKLEDSAVYLCASSLEYRGAKNIQYFGAGTRLSVL.

The chain carries TRBV18 and TRBJ2-5, with 9 bases aligning to TRBD2. This CDR3 region has 14 residues. CDR1 is KGHSH, CDR2 LQKENI, per germline. The ends lost 3 bases at V and 4 bases at J; junction bases unmatched: 3. The CDR3 is CASSPPAGGETQYF. The CDR3 coding sequence is TGTGCCAGCTCACCTCCAGCGGGAGGAGAGACCCAGTACTTC.

The rearrangement links TRBV6-1 to TRBJ2-7, with D possibly matching TRBD1 (5 bases). With 7 bases removed from V and 1 base from J, the gap between germline ends came to 8 bases. Germline values: CDR1 MNHNS, CDR2 SASEGT. There are 12 residues in the CDR3. This chain's CDR3 is CASKGLSYEQYF. CDR3 DNA: TGTGCCAGCAAGGGGCTTTCCTACGAGCAGTACTTC.

The CDR3 loop is CASSLSGAQSYEQYF. For the CDR3, the DNA is TGTGCCAGCAGCCTTAGCGGGGCCCAGTCCTACGAGCAGTACTTC. The chain has TRBV7-2 and TRBJ2-7; TRBD2 agrees at 8 bases. The germline CDR1 and CDR2 sequences are SGHTA and FQGNSA. This CDR3 is built from 15 residues. The V segment lost 5 bases and the J segment 1 base; nucleotides outside the gene matches: 7.

The CDR3: CASSDRVLAVNTGELFF. Written as DNA, the CDR3 is TGTGCCAGCAGTGACCGAGTACTAGCCGTGAACACCGGGGAGCTGTTTTTT. This rearrangement joins TRBV6-1 to TRBJ2-2; tentatively, D is TRBD2 (6 bases). Germline CDR1 reads MNHNS; CDR2 reads SASEGT. The CDR3 spans 17 residues. V lost 3 bases and J 1 base, leaving 15 bases between the germline ends.

This clone was found a few times. CDR3 bases: TGTGCCAGCAGCTCTCCGACAGGGATAGCTAACTATGGCTACACCTTC. It yields the protein CASSSPTGIANYGYTF. The V gene is TRBV7-2, the J gene TRBJ1-2, with TRBD1 matching 7 bases. This CDR3 region has 16 residues. V shed 4 bases and J 0 bases; nucleotides not matched to a gene: 8. Germline CDR1 SGHTA, CDR2 FQGNSA.

V gene TRBV4-3 combines with J gene TRBJ2-3; 10 bases line up with TRBD2. J gave up 4 bases and V 1 base, and 5 bases lay outside the gene matches. The CDR3 runs 16 residues. The germline V gene has CDR1 LGHNA and CDR2 YSLEER. The CDR3 spells CASSQASSGSADTQYF. For the CDR3, the DNA is TGCGCCAGCAGCCAAGCGTCTAGCGGGAGCGCAGATACGCAGTATTTT.

The rearrangement uses TRBV11-2 and TRBJ1-1; TRBD1 matches 11 bases. Per the germline V gene, CDR1 is SGHAT and CDR2 is FQNNGV. This CDR3 is 18 amino acids long. With 7 bases clipped from V and 3 bases from J, the junction kept 16 bases outside the gene matches. The CDR3: CASKPDRGLVYGDTEAFF. In DNA form, the CDR3 reads TGTGCCAGCAAGCCGGACAGGGGGCTAGTATATGGGGACACTGAAGCTTTCTTT.

The rearrangement links TRBV30 to TRBJ2-5, with TRBD2 identical over 7 bases. V lost 1 base to trimming and J lost 5 bases; unmatched junction nucleotides: 16. The CDR3 has 17 residues. CDR1 is GTSNPN and CDR2 is SVGIG in the germline V gene (reference sequence). CDR3 nucleotides: TGTGCCTGGAGTGCCGGGGGGTGGTCCCCCGGATGGGAGACCCAGTACTTC. Its translation: CAWSAGGWSPGWETQYF.

With respect to this clone: The CDR3 does not end in the conserved phenylalanine or tryptophan, so this is likely a read error. The chain couples TRBV7-8 to TRBJ2-3, with 15 positions matching TRBD2. V dropped 5 bases and J dropped 9; count of bases not matched to a gene: 12. The CDR3 has 17 residues. Per the germline V gene, CDR1 is SGHVS and CDR2 is FQNEAQ. The CDR3 sequence: CASSPAGTSGGYSTQYL. CDR3 nucleotides: TGTGCCAGCAGCCCCGCCGGGACTAGCGGGGGGTATAGCACGCAGTATCTT.

The chain joins TRBV7-2 to TRBJ2-1; D call uncertain. Germline V gene sequence: CDR1 SGHTA, CDR2 FQGNSA. This CDR3 region has 13 residues. V was pared by 3 bases and J by 0 bases, with 3 bases between. This CDR3 reads CASSLYSYNEQFF. CDR3 sequence (DNA): TGTGCCAGCAGCTTGTACTCCTACAATGAGCAGTTCTTC.

The chain recombines TRBV18 with TRBJ2-1; 8 nucleotides align to TRBD2. CDR1 and CDR2 (germline): KGHSH, LQKENI. V shed 1 base and J 0 bases; nucleotides not matched to a gene: 8. The length of the CDR3 is 18 residues. CDR3 residues: CASSPRLAGRSSYNEQFF. For the CDR3, the DNA is TGTGCCAGCTCACCACGGTTAGCGGGAAGGAGCTCCTACAATGAGCAGTTCTTC.

The J gene is TRBJ1-6, the V gene TRBV6-5; 7 bases match TRBD1. The V segment lost 5 bases and the J segment 10 bases; nucleotides outside the gene matches: 11. CDR1 and CDR2 (germline): MNHEY, SVGAGI. This CDR3 spans 15 amino acids. CDR3 DNA: TGTGCCAGCAGTCGGGGGAGACAGGGAACATCACCCCTCCACTTT. Protein sequence: CASSRGRQGTSPLHF.